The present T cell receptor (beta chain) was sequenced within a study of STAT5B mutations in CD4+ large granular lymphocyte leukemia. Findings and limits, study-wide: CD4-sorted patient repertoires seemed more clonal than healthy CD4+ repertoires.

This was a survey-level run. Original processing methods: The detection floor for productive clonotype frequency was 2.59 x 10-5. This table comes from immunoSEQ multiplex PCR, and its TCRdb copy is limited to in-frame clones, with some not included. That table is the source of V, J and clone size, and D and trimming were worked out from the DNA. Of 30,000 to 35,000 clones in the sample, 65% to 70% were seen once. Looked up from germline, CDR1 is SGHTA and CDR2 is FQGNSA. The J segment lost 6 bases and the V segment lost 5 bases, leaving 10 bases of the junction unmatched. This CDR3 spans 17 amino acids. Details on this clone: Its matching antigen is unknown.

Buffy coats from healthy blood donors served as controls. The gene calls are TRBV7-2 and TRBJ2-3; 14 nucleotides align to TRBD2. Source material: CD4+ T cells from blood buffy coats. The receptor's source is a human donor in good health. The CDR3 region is CASSPRLAGGRGDTQYF. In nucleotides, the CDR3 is TGTGCCAGCAGCCCTCGACTAGCGGGGGGGCGTGGTGATACGCAGTATTTT.